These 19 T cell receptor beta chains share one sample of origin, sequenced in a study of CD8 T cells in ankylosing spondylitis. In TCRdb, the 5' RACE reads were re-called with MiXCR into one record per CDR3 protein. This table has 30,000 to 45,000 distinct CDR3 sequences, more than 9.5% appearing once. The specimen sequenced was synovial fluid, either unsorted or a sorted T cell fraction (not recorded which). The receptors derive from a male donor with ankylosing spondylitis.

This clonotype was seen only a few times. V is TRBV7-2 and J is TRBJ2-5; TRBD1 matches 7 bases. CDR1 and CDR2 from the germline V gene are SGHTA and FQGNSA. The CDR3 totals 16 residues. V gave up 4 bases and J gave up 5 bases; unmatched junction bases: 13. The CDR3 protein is CASSSYTTGVEETQYF. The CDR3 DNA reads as TGTGCCAGCAGCTCTTATACCACAGGGGTGGAGGAGACCCAGTACTTC.

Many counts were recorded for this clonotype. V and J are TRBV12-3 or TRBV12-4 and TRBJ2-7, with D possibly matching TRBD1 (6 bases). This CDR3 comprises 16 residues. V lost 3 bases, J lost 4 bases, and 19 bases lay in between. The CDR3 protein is CASSFGAGTTSYEQYF. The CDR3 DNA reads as TGTGCCAGCAGTTTTGGTGCCGGGACAACCTCTTACGAGCAGTACTTC.

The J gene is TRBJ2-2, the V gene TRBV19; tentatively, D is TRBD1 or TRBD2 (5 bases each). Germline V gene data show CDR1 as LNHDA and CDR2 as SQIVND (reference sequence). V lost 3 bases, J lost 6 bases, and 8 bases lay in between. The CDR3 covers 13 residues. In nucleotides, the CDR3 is TGTGCCAGTAGTATCTCGGGGCCCGGGGAGCTGTTTTTT. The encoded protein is CASSISGPGELFF.

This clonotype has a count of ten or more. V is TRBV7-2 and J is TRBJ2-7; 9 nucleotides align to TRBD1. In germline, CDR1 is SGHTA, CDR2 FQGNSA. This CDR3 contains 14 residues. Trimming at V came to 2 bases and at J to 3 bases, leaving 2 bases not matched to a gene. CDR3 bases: TGTGCCAGCAGCTTAAACAGGGGGCACTACGAGCAGTACTTC. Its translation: CASSLNRGHYEQYF.

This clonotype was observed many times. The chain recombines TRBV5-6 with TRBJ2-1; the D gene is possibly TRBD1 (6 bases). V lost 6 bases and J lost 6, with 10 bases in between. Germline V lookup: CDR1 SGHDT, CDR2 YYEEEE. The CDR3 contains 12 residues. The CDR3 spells CASTLGGNEQFF. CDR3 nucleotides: TGTGCCAGCACCCTAGGGGGCAATGAGCAGTTCTTC.

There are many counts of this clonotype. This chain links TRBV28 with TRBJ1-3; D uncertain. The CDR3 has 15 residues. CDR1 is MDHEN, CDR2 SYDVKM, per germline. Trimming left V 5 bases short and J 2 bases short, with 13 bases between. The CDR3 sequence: CASSRPPGTGNTIYF. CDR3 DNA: TGTGCCAGCAGTCGTCCTCCAGGAACTGGAAACACCATATATTTT.

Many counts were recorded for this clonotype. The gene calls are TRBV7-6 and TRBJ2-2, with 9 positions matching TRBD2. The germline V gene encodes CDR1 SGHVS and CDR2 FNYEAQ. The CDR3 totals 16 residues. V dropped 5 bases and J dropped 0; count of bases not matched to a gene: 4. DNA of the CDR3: TGTGCCAGCAGCCCGCGGGGGGGATCGAACACCGGGGAGCTGTTTTTT. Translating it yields CASSPRGGSNTGELFF.

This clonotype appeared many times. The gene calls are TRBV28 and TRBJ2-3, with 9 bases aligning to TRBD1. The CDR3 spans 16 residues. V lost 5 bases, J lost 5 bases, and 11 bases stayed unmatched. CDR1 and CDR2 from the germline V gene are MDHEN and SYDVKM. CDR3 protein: CASSKYRDRVGDTQYF. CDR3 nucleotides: TGTGCCAGCAGTAAATACCGGGACAGGGTTGGAGATACGCAGTATTTT.

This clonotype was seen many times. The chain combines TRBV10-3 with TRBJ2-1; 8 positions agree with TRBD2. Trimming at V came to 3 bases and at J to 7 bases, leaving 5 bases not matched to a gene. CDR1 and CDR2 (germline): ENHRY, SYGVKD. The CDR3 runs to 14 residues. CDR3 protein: CAISEAGVNNEQFF. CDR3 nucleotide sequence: TGTGCCATCAGTGAAGCGGGAGTGAATAATGAGCAGTTCTTC.

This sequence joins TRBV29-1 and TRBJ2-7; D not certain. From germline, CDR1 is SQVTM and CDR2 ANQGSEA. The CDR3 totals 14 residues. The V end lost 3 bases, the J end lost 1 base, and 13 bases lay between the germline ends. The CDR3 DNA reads TGCAGCGTTGAGAAGTATGCAGGATCCTACGAGCAGTACTTC. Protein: CSVEKYAGSYEQYF.

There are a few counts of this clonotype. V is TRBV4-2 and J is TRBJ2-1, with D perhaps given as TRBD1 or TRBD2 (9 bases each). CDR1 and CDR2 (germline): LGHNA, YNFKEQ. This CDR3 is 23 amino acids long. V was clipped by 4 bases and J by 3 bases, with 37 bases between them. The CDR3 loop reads CASSLTGTGRPQETSGVYNEQFF. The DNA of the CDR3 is TGTGCCAGCAGCCTCACCGGGACAGGGAGGCCCCAGGAGACTAGCGGAGTCTACAATGAGCAGTTCTTC.

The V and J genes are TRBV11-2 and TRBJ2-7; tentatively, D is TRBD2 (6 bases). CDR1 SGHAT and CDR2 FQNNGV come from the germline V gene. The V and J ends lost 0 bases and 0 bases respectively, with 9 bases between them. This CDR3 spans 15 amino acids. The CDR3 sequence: CASSLDFGSSYEQYF. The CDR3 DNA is TGTGCCAGCAGCTTAGATTTCGGGAGCTCCTACGAGCAGTACTTC.

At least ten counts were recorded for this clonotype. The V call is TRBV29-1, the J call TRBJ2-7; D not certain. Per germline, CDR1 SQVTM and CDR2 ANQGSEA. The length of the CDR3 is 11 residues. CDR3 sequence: CSYLGLYEQYF. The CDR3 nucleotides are TGCTCCTACCTGGGCCTCTACGAGCAGTACTTC.

The DNA of the CDR3 is TGTGCCAGCAGCCCCTACTCGGGCTGGCAGCCCCAGCATTTT. Amino acids: CASSPYSGWQPQHF. The chain employs TRBV7-8 and TRBJ1-5; D uncertain. The CDR3 is 14 residues long. Trimming removed 5 bases at V and 7 bases at J, with 15 bases between. The germline V gene has CDR1 SGHVS and CDR2 FQNEAQ.

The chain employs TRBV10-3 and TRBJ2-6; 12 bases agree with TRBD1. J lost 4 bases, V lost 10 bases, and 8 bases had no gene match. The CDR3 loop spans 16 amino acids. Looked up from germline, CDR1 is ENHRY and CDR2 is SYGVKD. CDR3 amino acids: CATPGQGATGANVLTF. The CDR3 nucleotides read TGTGCCACCCCGGGACAGGGGGCTACCGGGGCCAACGTCCTGACTTTC.

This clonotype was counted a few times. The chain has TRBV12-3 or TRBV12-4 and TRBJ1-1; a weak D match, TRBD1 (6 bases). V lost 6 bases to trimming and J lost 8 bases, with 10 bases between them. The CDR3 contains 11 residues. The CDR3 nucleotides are TGTGCCAGCAGAACAGGGCCCGAAGCTTTCTTT. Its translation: CASRTGPEAFF.

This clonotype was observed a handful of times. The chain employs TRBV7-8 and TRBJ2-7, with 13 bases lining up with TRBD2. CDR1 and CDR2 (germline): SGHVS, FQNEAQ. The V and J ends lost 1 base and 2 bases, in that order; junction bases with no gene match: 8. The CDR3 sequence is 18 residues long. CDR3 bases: TGTGCCAGCAGCTTAGGGACTAGCGGGAGTAGCTTGCCCTACGAGCAGTACTTC. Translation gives CASSLGTSGSSLPYEQYF. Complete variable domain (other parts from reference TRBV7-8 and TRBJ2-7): GAGVSQSPRYKVAKRGQDVALRCDPISGHVSLFWYQQALGQGPEFLTYFQNEAQLDKSGLPSDRFFAERPEGSVSTLKIQRTQQEDSAVYLCASSLGTSGSSLPYEQYFGPGTRLTVT.

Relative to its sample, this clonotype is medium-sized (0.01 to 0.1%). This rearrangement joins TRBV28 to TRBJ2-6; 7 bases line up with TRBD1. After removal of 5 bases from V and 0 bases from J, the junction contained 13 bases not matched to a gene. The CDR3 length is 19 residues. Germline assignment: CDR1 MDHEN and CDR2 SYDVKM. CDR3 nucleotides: TGTGCCAGCAGTCCCTGGGGCAGGGGGTATCTCTCTGGGGCCAACGTCCTGACTTTC. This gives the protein CASSPWGRGYLSGANVLTF.

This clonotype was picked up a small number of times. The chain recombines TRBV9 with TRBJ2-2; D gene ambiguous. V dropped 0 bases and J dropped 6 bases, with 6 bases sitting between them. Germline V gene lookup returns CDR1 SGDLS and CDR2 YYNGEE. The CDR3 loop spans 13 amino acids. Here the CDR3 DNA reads TGTGCCAGCAGCGTAGTTTACTCCGGGGAGCTGTTTTTT. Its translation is CASSVVYSGELFF.